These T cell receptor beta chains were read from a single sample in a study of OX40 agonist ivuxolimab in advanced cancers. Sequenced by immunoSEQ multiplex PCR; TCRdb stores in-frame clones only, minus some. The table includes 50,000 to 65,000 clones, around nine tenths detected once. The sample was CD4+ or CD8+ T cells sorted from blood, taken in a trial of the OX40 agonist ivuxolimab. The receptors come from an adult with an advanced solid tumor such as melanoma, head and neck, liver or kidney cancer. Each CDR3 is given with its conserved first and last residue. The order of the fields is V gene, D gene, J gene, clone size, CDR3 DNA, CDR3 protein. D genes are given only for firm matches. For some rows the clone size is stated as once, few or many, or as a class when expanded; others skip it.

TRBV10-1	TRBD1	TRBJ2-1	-	TGCGCCAGCAGTAAAGACCAGGGGGCCTCCTACAATGAGCAGTTCTTC	CASSKDQGASYNEQFF
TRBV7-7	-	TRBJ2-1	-	TGTGCTAGCAGCCGTGACACGAGCTCCTACAATGAGCAGTTCTTC	CASSRDTSSYNEQFF
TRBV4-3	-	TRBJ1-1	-	TGCGCCAGCAGCCAAGTAGATCTGGGTGGCACTGAAGCTTTCTTT	CASSQVDLGGTEAFF
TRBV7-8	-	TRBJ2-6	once	TGTGCCAGCAGCGCACTGGCAGGCCTGGGGGGGGCCAACGTCCTGACTTTC	CASSALAGLGGANVLTF
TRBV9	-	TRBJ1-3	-	TGTGCCAGCAGCGTAGGTCTGAGCTCTGGAAACACCATATATTTT	CASSVGLSSGNTIYF
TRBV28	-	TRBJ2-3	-	TGTGCCGCCTCGCGGAAGGGGCTCCCAGATACGCAGTATTTT	CAASRKGLPDTQYF
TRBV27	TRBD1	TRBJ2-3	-	TGTGCCAGCAGTTTCTCCGCGGGGACAGGGACCACAGATACGCAGTATTTT	CASSFSAGTGTTDTQYF
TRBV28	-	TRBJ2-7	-	TGTGCCAGCAGTTTGCGGGGCGTTAGGTCCTACGAGCAGTACTTC	CASSLRGVRSYEQYF
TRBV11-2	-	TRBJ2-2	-	TGTGCCAGCAGCTTAGTTGTCGGGGAGCTGTTTTTT	CASSLVVGELFF
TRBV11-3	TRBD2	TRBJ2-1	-	TGTGCCAGCAGCTACATCCGGGACTATCAGGATGAGCAGTTCTTC	CASSYIRDYQDEQFF
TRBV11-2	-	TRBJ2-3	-	TGTGCCAGCAGCTTAGTGCCCGGCAGCACAGATACGCAGTATTTT	CASSLVPGSTDTQYF
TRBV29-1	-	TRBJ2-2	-	TGCAGCGTTGTATGGGGAACCGGGGAGCTGTTTTTT	CSVVWGTGELFF
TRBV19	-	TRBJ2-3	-	TGTGCCAGTAGTATTCGGGGGAGTAGCACAGATACGCAGTATTTT	CASSIRGSSTDTQYF
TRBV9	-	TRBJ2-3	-	TGTGCCAGCAGGCCCAGCTGGCCAGATACGCAGTATTTT	CASRPSWPDTQYF
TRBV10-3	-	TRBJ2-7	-	TGTGCCATCGGAGAGCACGAGCAGTACTTC	CAIGEHEQYF
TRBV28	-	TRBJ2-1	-	TGTGCCAGCAGTCGGGACCTCAATGAGCAGTTCTTC	CASSRDLNEQFF
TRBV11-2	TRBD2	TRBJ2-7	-	TGTGCCAGCAGCCCTGGGACTAGCGGCGAGCAGTACTTC	CASSPGTSGEQYF
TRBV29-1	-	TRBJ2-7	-	TGCAGCGTAGACAAGGAAGTTCGACCCTACGAGCAGTACTTC	CSVDKEVRPYEQYF
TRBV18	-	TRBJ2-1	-	TGTGCCAGCTCAGGCAATGAGCAGTTCTTC	CASSGNEQFF
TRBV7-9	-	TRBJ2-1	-	TGTGCCAGCAGCTTAGAGCGGGCCGGTGGATCCTACAATGAGCAGTTCTTC	CASSLERAGGSYNEQFF
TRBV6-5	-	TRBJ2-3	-	TGTGCCAGCAGTTACTGGGGCGGGACCCTCACAGATACGCAGTATTTT	CASSYWGGTLTDTQYF
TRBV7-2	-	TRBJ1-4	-	TGTGCCAGCAGCGCCGGGGGGGGGCACACTAATGAAAAACTGTTTTTT	CASSAGGGHTNEKLFF
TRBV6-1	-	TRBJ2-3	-	TGTGCCAGCAGTGATTACCACTGGGGCACAGATACGCAGTATTTT	CASSDYHWGTDTQYF
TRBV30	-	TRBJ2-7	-	TGTGCCTGGGATGTGGGGGGCGAATACGAGCAGTACTTC	CAWDVGGEYEQYF
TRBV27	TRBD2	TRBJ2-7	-	TGTGCCAGCAGTGAGGTAGCGGGCTACGAGCAGTACTTC	CASSEVAGYEQYF
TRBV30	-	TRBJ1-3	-	TGTGCCTCCCGGACACTCACCGGCGGAAACACCATATATTTT	CASRTLTGGNTIYF
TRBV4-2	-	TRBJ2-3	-	TGTGCCAGCAGCCTAGCGGATACGCAGTATTTT	CASSLADTQYF
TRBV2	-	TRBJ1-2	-	TGTGCCAGCAGGAGGACGGGTTTGGGCACCTTC	CASRRTGLGTF
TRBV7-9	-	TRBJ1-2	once	TGTGCCAGCAGCTCCGTCCCCCCGCCGGGCCACCCGGAAGGCTACACCTTC	CASSSVPPPGHPEGYTF